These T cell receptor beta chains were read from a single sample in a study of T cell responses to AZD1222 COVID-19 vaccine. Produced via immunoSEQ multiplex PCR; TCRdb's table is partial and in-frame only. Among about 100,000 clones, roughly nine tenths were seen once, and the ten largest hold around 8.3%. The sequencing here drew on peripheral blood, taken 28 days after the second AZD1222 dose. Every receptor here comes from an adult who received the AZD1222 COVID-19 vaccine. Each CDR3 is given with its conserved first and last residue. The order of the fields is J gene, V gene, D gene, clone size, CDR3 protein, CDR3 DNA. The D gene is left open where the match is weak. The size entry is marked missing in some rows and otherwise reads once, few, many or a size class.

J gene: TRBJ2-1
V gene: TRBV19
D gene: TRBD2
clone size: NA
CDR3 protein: CASCRRLAVHSSYNEQFF
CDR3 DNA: TGTGCCAGCTGTCGGAGACTAGCGGTCCATAGCTCCTACAATGAGCAGTTCTTC

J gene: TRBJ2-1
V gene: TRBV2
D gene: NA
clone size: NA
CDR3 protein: CASSEVALNEQFF
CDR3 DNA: TGTGCCAGCAGTGAGGTGGCGCTCAATGAGCAGTTCTTC

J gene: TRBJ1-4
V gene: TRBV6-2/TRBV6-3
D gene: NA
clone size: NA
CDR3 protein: CASSSGASNEKLFF
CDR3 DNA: TGTGCCAGCAGTTCCGGGGCCTCTAATGAAAAACTGTTTTTT

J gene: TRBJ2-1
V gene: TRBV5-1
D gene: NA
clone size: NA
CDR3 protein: CASSLAGPPENEQFF
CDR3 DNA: TGCGCCAGCAGCTTGGCCGGGCCTCCTGAGAATGAGCAGTTCTTC

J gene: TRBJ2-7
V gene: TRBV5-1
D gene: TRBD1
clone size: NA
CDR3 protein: CASSPGTAYEQYF
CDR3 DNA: TGCGCCAGCAGCCCCGGGACAGCCTACGAGCAGTACTTC

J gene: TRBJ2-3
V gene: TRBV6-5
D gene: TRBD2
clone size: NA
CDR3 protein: CASRKGTSRTDTQYF
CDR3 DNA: TGTGCCAGCAGAAAGGGGACTAGCCGCACAGATACGCAGTATTTT

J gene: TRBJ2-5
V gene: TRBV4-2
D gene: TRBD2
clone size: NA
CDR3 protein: CASSQESGSGGQETQYF
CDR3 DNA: TGTGCCAGCAGCCAAGAGTCTGGGAGCGGGGGGCAAGAGACCCAGTACTTC

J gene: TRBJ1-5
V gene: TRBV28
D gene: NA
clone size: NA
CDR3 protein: CASSQPGGWGNQPQHF
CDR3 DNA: TGTGCCAGCAGCCAACCGGGGGGCTGGGGCAATCAGCCCCAGCATTTT

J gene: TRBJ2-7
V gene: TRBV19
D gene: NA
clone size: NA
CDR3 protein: CASSIDEQYF
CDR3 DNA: TGTGCCAGTAGTATAGACGAGCAGTACTTC

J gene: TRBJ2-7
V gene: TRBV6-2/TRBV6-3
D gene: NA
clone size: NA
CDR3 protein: CASSSFRGNYEQYF
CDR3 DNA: TGTGCCAGCAGTTCCTTTAGGGGGAACTACGAGCAGTACTTC

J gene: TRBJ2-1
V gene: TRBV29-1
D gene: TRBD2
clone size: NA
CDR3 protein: CSALSGTYNEQFF
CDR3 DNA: TGCAGCGCATTAAGCGGGACCTACAATGAGCAGTTCTTC

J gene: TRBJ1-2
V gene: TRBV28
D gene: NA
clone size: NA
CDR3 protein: CASTVAGRNYGYTF
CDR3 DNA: TGTGCCAGCACAGTGGCGGGGCGGAACTATGGCTACACCTTC

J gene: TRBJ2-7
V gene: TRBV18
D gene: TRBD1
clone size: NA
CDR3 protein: CASSPGQGSHEQYF
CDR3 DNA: TGTGCCAGCTCGCCGGGACAGGGGTCCCACGAGCAGTACTTC

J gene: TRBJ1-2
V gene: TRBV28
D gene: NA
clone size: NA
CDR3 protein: CASRDSLYGYTF
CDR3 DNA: TGTGCCAGCAGGGACAGCCTCTATGGCTACACCTTC

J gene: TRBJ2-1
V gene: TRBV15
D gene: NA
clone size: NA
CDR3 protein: CATSRGDAGSYNEQFF
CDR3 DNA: TGTGCCACCAGCAGAGGGGACGCAGGGTCCTACAATGAGCAGTTCTTC

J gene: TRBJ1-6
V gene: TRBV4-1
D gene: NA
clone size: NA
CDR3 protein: CASSQWGSPLHF
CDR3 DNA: TGCGCCAGCAGCCAATGGGGTTCACCCCTCCACTTT

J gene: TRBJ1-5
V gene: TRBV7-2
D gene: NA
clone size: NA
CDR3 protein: CASSLKELQPQHF
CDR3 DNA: TGTGCCAGCAGCTTAAAGGAGCTCCAGCCCCAGCATTTT

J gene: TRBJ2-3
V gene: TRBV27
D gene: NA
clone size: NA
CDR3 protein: CASSLWGIGDTQYF
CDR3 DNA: TGTGCCAGCAGTTTATGGGGGATCGGGGATACGCAGTATTTT

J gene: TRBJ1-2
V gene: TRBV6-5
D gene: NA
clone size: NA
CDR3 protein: CASREGRTAWDYTF
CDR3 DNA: TGTGCCAGCAGGGAGGGACGGACGGCGTGGGACTACACCTTC

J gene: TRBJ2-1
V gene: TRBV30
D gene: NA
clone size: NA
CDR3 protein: CAWSVGVPLNEQFF
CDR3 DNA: TGTGCCTGGAGTGTAGGGGTCCCTCTCAATGAGCAGTTCTTC

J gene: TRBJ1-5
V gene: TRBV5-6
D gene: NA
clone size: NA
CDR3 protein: CASSARYSNQPQHF
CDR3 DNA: TGTGCCAGCAGCGCGAGATATAGCAATCAGCCCCAGCATTTT

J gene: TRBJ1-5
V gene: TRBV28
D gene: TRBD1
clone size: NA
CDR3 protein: CASSSPTGGGNQPQHF
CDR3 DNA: TGTGCCAGCAGCAGCCCGACAGGGGGCGGCAATCAGCCCCAGCATTTT

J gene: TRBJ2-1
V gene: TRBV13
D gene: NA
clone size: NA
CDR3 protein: CASSPSRGAFYNEQFF
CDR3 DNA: TGTGCCAGCAGCCCGAGTAGGGGGGCCTTTTACAATGAGCAGTTCTTC

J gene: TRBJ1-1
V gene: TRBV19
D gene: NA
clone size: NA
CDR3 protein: CASTDGVITEAFF
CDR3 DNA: TGTGCCAGTACGGACGGTGTTATAACTGAAGCTTTCTTT

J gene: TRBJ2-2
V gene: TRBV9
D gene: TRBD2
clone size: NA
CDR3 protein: CASSALRTSGSAGELFF
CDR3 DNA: TGTGCCAGCAGCGCCCTCCGGACTAGCGGGAGCGCCGGGGAGCTGTTTTTT

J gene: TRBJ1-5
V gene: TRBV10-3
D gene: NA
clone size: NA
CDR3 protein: CAISGGNQPQHF
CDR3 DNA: TGTGCCATCAGTGGTGGCAATCAGCCCCAGCATTTT

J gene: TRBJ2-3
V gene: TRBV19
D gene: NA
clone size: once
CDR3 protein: CASSPPADTQYF
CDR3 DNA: TGTGCCAGTAGCCCCCCAGCAGATACGCAGTATTTT

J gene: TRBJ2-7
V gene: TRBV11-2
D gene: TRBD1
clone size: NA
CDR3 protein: CASSVYRGYEQYF
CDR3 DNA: TGTGCCAGCAGCGTGTACAGGGGCTACGAGCAGTACTTC

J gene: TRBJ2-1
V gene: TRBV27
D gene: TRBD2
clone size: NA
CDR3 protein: CASSLTMRAGGPRNEQFF
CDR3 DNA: TGTGCCAGCAGTTTAACCATGCGGGCGGGAGGGCCGCGGAATGAGCAGTTCTTC

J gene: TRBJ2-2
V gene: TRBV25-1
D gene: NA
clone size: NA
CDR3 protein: CASTGGAMNTGELFF
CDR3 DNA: TGTGCCAGCACCGGAGGGGCCATGAACACCGGGGAGCTGTTTTTT

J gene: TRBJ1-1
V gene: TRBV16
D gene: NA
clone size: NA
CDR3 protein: CASSQSRGTQAFF
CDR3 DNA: TGTGCCAGCAGCCAATCTAGAGGGACGCAAGCTTTCTTT

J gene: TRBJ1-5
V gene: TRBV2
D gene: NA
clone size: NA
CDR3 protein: CASSVGRQPWPQHF
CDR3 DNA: TGTGCCAGCAGTGTGGGACGGCAACCTTGGCCCCAGCATTTT